Each of the 2 T cell receptor beta chains below was sequenced from the same sample in a study of long-term antiretroviral therapy in people with HIV. The assay, immunoSEQ v3.0, was run at survey level. Produced via immunoSEQ multiplex PCR; TCRdb's table is partial and in-frame only. The profile shows tens of thousands of clones, around 86% of them singletons. This specimen consisted of unsorted PBMCs, obtained 0.2 years before starting antiretroviral therapy. The receptors shown here come from a man younger than 35 with HIV.

J is TRBJ1-5 and V is TRBV6-5; the D gene is possibly TRBD1 (5 bases). Germline V CDR1 and CDR2: MNHEY, SVGAGI. V was trimmed by 4 bases and J by 1 base, leaving 11 bases between them. The CDR3 loop spans 15 amino acids. The CDR3, as DNA: TGTGCCAGCAGTTCAGGGAGATCGAGCAATCAGCCCCAGCATTTT. It yields the protein CASSSGRSSNQPQHF.

The chain uses TRBV5-1 and TRBJ2-1, with TRBD1 identical over 9 bases. Germline V gene data show CDR1 as SGHRS and CDR2 as YFSETQ. The length of the CDR3 is 16 residues. Losses at the gene ends were 0 bases for V and 2 bases for J; bases not matched to a gene: 3. DNA of the CDR3: TGCGCCAGCAGCTTGGGAACAGGGGGCCCCTACAATGAGCAGTTCTTC. This gives the protein CASSLGTGGPYNEQFF.